This T cell receptor (beta chain) is from a study of cytotoxic CD8 clonotypes in ibrutinib-treated CLL. Study details: Investigators reported around 25 partial and 2 complete responses; after median roughly 70 months, roughly 15 patients remained remitted and 12 progressed.

Clones were read by immunoSEQ multiplex PCR, and TCRdb kept only the in-frame ones, dropping some. The table records more than 50,000 clones, 57% of them present only once. Germline V lookup: CDR1 SQVTM, CDR2 ANQGSEA. Trimming took 7 bases from V and 6 from J, leaving 9 bases between them. The CDR3 sequence is 10 residues long. This clone has only one observation. This sequence joins TRBV29-1 and TRBJ2-5; D gene unclear. The receptor's source is a human donor with chronic lymphocytic leukemia. The material sequenced was PBMCs, taken after 12 months of ibrutinib treatment. This chain's CDR3 is CSALIKTQYF. The CDR3, as DNA: TGCAGCGCCCTAATTAAGACCCAGTACTTC.